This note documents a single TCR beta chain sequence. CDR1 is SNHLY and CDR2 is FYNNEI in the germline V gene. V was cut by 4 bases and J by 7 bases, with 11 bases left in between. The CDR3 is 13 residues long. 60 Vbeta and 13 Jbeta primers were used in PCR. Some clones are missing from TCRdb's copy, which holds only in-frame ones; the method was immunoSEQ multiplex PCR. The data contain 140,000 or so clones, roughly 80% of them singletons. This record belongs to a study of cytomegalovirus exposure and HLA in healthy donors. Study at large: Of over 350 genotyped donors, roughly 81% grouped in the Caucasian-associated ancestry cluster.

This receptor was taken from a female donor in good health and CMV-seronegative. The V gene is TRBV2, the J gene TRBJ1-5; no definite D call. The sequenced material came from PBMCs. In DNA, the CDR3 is TGTGCCAGCAGTGGGGCCCAAGCCCAGCCCCAGCATTTT. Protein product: CASSGAQAQPQHF. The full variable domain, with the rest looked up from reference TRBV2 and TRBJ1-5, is EPEVTQTPSHQVTQMGQEVILRCVPISNHLYFYWYRQILGQKVEFLVSFYNNEISEKSEIFDDQFSVERPDGSNFTLKIRSTKLEDSAMYFCASSGAQAQPQHFGDGTRLSIL.